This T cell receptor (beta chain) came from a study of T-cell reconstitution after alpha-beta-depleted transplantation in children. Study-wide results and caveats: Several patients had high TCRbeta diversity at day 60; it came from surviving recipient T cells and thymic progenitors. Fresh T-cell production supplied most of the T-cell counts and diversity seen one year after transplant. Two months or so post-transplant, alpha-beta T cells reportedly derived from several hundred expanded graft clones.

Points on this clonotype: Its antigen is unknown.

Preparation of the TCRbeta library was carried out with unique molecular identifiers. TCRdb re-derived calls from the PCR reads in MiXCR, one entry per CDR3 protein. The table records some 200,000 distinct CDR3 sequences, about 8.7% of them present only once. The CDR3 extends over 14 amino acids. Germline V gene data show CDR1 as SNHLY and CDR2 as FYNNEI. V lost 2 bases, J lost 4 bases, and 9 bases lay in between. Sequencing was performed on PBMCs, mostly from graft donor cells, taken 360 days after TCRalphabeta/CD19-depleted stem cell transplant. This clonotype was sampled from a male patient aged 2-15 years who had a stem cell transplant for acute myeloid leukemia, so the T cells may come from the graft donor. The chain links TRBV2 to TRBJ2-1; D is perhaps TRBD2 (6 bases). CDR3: CASSELAAYNEQFF. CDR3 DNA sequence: TGTGCCAGCAGTGAATTAGCGGCATACAATGAGCAGTTCTTC.